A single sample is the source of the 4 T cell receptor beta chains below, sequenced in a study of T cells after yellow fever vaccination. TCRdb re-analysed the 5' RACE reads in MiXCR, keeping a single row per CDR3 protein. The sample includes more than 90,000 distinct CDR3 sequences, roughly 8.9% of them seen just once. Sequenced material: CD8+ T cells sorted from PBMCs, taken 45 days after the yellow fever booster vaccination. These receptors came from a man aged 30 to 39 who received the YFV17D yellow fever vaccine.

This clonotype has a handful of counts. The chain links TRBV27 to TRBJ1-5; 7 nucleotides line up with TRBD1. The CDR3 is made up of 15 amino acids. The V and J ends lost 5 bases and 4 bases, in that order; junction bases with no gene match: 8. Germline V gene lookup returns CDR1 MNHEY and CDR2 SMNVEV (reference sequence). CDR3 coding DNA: TGTGCCAGCAGTAGGTCGGTACAGGGGAATCAGCCCCAGCATTTT. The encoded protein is CASSRSVQGNQPQHF.

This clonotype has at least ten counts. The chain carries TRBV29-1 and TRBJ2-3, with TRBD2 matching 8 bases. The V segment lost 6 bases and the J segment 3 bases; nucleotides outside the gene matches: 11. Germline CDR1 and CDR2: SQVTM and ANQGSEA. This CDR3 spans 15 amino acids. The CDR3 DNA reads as TGCAGCGTAACCTTAACGGGAGGGGTGACAGATACGCAGTATTTT. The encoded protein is CSVTLTGGVTDTQYF.

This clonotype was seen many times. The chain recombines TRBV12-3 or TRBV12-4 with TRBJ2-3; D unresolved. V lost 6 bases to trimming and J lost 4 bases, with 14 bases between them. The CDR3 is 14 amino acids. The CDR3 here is CASRTGLVADTQYF. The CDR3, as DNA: TGTGCCAGCAGGACCGGTCTTGTGGCAGATACGCAGTATTTT.

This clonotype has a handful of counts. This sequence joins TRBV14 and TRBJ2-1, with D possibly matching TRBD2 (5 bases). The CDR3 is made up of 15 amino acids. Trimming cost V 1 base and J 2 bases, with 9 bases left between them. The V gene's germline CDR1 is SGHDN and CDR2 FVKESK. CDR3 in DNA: TGTGCCAGCAGCCAAGGAGGGTCGGCCTACAATGAGCAGTTCTTC. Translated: CASSQGGSAYNEQFF. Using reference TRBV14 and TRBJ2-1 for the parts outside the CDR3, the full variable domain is EAGVTQFPSHSVIEKGQTVTLRCDPISGHDNLYWYRRVMGKEIKFLLHFVKESKQDESGMPNNRFLAERTGGTYSTLKVQPAELEDSGVYFCASSQGGSAYNEQFFGPGTRLTVL.